This T cell receptor beta chain originates from a study of blood T cell repertoires in COVID-19. Study-wide background: Specimens from acute and convalescent COVID-19 originated in the United States, Italy and Spain. PBMCs, B-cell-depleted T cells, or T cells were the source of the cDNA or gDNA that made up the material.

Sequencing was performed with immunoSEQ multiplex PCR; in TCRdb, only in-frame clones are kept and a portion is missing. The data hold 240,000 or so clones, with more than 70% observed a single time. Per the germline V gene, CDR1 is DFQATT and CDR2 is SNEGSKA (reference sequence). Trimming cost V 3 bases and J 3 bases, with 12 bases left between them. This CDR3 comprises 13 residues. This clone was seen a single time. The chain links TRBV20-1 to TRBJ2-7, with a weak D call TRBD1 (6 bases). The source is a woman aged 40 to 55 who had recovered from COVID-19. The sample taken for sequencing was peripheral blood. The DNA for the CDR3 is TGCAGTGCTAGTTCTGGACAGATCTACGAGCAGTACTTC. This translates into CSASSGQIYEQYF.